These 7 T cell receptor beta chains were sequenced from one sample in a study of vaccination and CD4 T cells after COVID-19. The study sequenced cultured CD4+ T cell DNA using the Oncomine TCR Beta short-read assay. MiXCR was run by TCRdb on the PCR reads, yielding one entry per CDR3 protein. Of 15,000 or so distinct CDR3 sequences listed, almost 50% are singletons. The treatment was: approximately 9-day PBMC culture with coronavirus spike peptide pools or control peptides (ViraFEST assay). No antigen has been assigned to these receptors. Sequencing used cultured CD4+ T cells from blood, obtained after SARS-CoV-2 vaccination. The source is a human donor with COVID-19.

The rearrangement uses TRBV6-5 and TRBJ1-5; the D is unclear. CDR3 size: 13 residues. Deletions cut 4 bases from V and 3 bases from J, with 7 bases between. Germline CDR1 is MNHEY and CDR2 is SVGAGI. CDR3 sequence reads: CASSLLDNQPQHF. DNA for the CDR3: TGTGCCAGCAGTTTGCTGGACAATCAGCCCCAGCATTTT.

The V gene is TRBV7-9, the J gene TRBJ2-1, with no clear D. With 5 bases removed from V and 10 bases from J, the gap between germline ends came to 9 bases. CDR1 SEHNR and CDR2 FQNEAQ come from the germline V gene (reference sequence). This CDR3 spans 11 amino acids. CDR3 nucleotides: TGTGCCAGCAGCCCAAATCAGGAGCAGTTCTTC. Translated: CASSPNQEQFF.

The chain employs TRBV5-6 and TRBJ1-1, with D possibly being TRBD1 (6 bases). The length of the CDR3 is 14 residues. Germline CDR1 reads SGHDT; CDR2 reads YYEEEE. V lost 4 bases to trimming and J lost 2 bases, with 12 bases between them. The CDR3 nucleotides read TGTGCCAGCAGCCCCGGACAGTTTAACACTGAAGCTTTCTTT. It codes for CASSPGQFNTEAFF.

This chain connects TRBV5-1 to TRBJ1-2; no reliable D call. V lost 4 bases to trimming and J lost 8 bases, with 15 bases between them. The CDR3 loop spans 13 amino acids. Germline V CDR1 and CDR2: SGHRS, YFSETQ. CDR3 sequence (DNA): TGCGCCAGCAGCGTCACGGTAGGTCTCGGCTACACCTTC. Translated, it gives CASSVTVGLGYTF. Full variable domain (outside the CDR3, taken from reference TRBV5-1 and TRBJ1-2): KAGVTQTPRYLIKTRGQQVTLSCSPISGHRSVSWYQQTPGQGLQFLFEYFSETQRNKGNFPGRFSGRQFSNSRSEMNVSTLELGDSALYLCASSVTVGLGYTFGSGTRLTVV.

This chain joins TRBV7-2 and TRBJ2-4, with TRBD2 identical over 16 bases. Trimming removed 5 bases from V and 5 bases from J; junction bases left unmatched: 12. This CDR3 spans 19 amino acids. Germline CDR1 reads SGHTA; CDR2 reads FQGNSA. DNA for the CDR3: TGTGCCAGCAGCAAAGAGGGAGGGACTAGCGGGGGGGCACAAAACATTCAGTACTTC. Translated: CASSKEGGTSGGAQNIQYF.

Remarks on this clonotype: Germline is not matched at one junction end, which may reflect a read error. The chain uses TRBV7-6 and TRBJ1-1; D not resolved. This CDR3 has 13 amino acids. Germline assignment: CDR1 SGHVS and CDR2 FNYEAQ. The CDR3 reads CASSYSTNTEAFF. CDR3 DNA sequence: TGTGCTAGCAGCTACTCGACGAACACTGAAGCTTTCTTT. Full variable domain (outside the CDR3, taken from reference TRBV7-6 and TRBJ1-1): GAGVSQSPRYKVTKRGQDVALRCDPISGHVSLYWYRQALGQGPEFLTYFNYEAQQDKSGLPNDRFSAERPEGSISTLTIQRTEQRDSAMYRCASSYSTNTEAFFGQGTRLTVV.

By its share, this clonotype is medium-sized. For the CDR3, the DNA is TGTGCCACCAGCCCGGACAGGGGATACCAGCCCCAGCATTTT. It yields the protein CATSPDRGYQPQHF. The chain recombines TRBV15 with TRBJ1-5, with 9 bases identical to TRBD1. Germline V gene lookup returns CDR1 LNHNV and CDR2 YYDKDF (reference sequence). This CDR3 is 14 amino acids long. With V trimmed by 5 bases and J by 7 bases, 6 bases remained unmatched.